Listed below are T cell receptor beta chains from one sample, sequenced in a study of regulatory T cells in long-lasting Graves disease. TCRdb fed the multiplex PCR reads into MiXCR, producing one record per CDR3 protein. The repertoire holds about 450,000 distinct CDR3 sequences, with 12% to 15% as singletons. These data also featured in a second study, about T cells in Graves' hyperthyroidism and ophthalmopathy.

This specimen consisted of peripheral blood mononuclear cells (PBMCs), obtained at new diagnosis, from a patient treated with antithyroid drugs. These receptors all come from a woman in her forties or fifties with Graves disease. Both conserved end residues are part of each CDR3. The order of the fields is J gene, V gene, clone size, CDR3 protein. Size values are once, few and many counts, or a class for expanded clones, and some rows have none.

>TRBJ2-7|TRBV2|many
CASTLTSGRAGEQYF
>TRBJ2-7|TRBV5-6|many
CASTYMSYEQYF
>TRBJ1-3|TRBV6-1|NA
CASSPGPLDTIYF
>TRBJ1-5|TRBV20-1|NA
CSARQGTKATLTQPQHF
>TRBJ2-1|TRBV4-1|few
CASSQDALARGDEQFF
>TRBJ2-3|TRBV19|NA
CASSIESRLGGSSTDTQYF
>TRBJ2-2|TRBV10-3|few
CAINRGLGTGELFF
>TRBJ1-1|TRBV6-2/TRBV6-3|few
CASKGTEAFF
>TRBJ1-6|TRBV27|many
CASSRGRQWNSPLHF
>TRBJ2-2|TRBV15|NA
CATSNTLAGDPVTGELFF
>TRBJ2-7|TRBV28|many
CATLDREVVEQYF
>TRBJ1-2|TRBV7-9|NA
CASSLAGPGTYGYTF
>TRBJ2-1|TRBV12-3/TRBV12-4|many
CASSLTSGIIGPQFF
>TRBJ2-2|TRBV12-3/TRBV12-4|many
CASSPGAGANTGELFF
>TRBJ2-5|TRBV28|many
CASSSGREDGTQYF
>TRBJ2-2|TRBV19|NA
CASSIRLAGVDTGELFF
>TRBJ1-6|TRBV20-1|NA
CSARIQTDGNSPLHF
>TRBJ1-2|TRBV28|many
CASSAAGTASNYGYTF
>TRBJ2-2|TRBV6-1|many
CASGKDRALSGSADTGELFF
>TRBJ2-5|TRBV5-5|many
CASTHPLRDQETQYF
>TRBJ2-1|TRBV18|NA
CASSPPQLSGRARNEQFF
>TRBJ2-3|TRBV7-2|many
CASSLALGGSDTQYF
>TRBJ1-2|TRBV5-1|few
CASSPGFLPHGYTF
>TRBJ2-5|TRBV5-1|many
CASSPREGFQETQYF
>TRBJ1-6|TRBV2|many
CASSPTGVRSPLHF
>TRBJ1-2|TRBV20-1|few
CSARGFRLDREAYGYTF
>TRBJ2-7|TRBV2|many
CASSSSDRIGYEQYF
>TRBJ2-7|TRBV24-1|few
CATSDLREQYF
>TRBJ2-2|TRBV5-1|many
CASRRTSGNTGELFF
>TRBJ2-1|TRBV5-6|NA
CASSPTGTVINNEQFF
>TRBJ2-2|TRBV18|many
CASSLTSVSNTGELFF
>TRBJ2-1|TRBV20-1|few
CSAPPRVLLDNEQFF
>TRBJ1-4|TRBV10-3|many
CAISGTGGGEKLFF
>NA|TRBV6-1|many
CASSEGGAPFQETQYF
>TRBJ1-4|TRBV7-9|many
CASSLVGQGANEKLFF
>TRBJ2-5|TRBV7-8|few
CASSSKTIGTGQETQYF
>TRBJ2-4|TRBV12-3/TRBV12-4|few
CASRGTSNIQYF
>TRBJ2-7|TRBV9|few
CASRSSGSHEQYF
>TRBJ1-4|TRBV30|many
CAWSVWGNEKLFF
>TRBJ2-5|TRBV11-3|few
CASIPKNPQGDQETQYF
>TRBJ1-6|TRBV6-1|few
CASSASGTGMGSYNSPLHF
>TRBJ1-1|TRBV2|many
CASTPRWNTEAFF
>NA|TRBV27|NA
CASWSGRANEQFF
>TRBJ1-5|TRBV28|many
CATSDRVHQPQHF
>TRBJ2-6|TRBV28|many
CASGRASSGANVLTF
>TRBJ2-1|TRBV29-1|NA
CSVAGLAGGTSSYNEQFF
>TRBJ1-3|TRBV2|many
CASSIDEGATGNTIYF
>TRBJ2-1|TRBV6-5|many
CASSYSNNEQFF